The present T cell receptor beta chain was sequenced within a study of blood T cell repertoires in COVID-19. With V trimmed by 0 bases and J by 3 bases, 28 bases remained unmatched. The germline V gene has CDR1 LGHNA and CDR2 YNFKEQ. The CDR3 is made up of 23 amino acids. Profiled with immunoSEQ multiplex PCR; TCRdb holds only in-frame clones, not every one. This table holds around 250,000 clones, 80% to 90% found once. The rearrangement links TRBV4-2 to TRBJ2-7; 8 bases map to TRBD1. Material: PBMCs or T cells enriched from blood (not recorded which). The TCR was taken from a woman in her forties or fifties who had recovered from COVID-19. DNA for the CDR3: TGTGCCAGCAGCCAAGAGGAGTTTCCGAAAGCAGGGGGCCTATCGGTAATGTTCTACGAGCAGTACTTC. As protein: CASSQEEFPKAGGLSVMFYEQYF.